Below are 13 T cell receptor beta chains sequenced from a single sample in a study of shared T cell receptors in the human thymus. Assay: immunoSEQ multiplex PCR; the TCRdb copy retains only in-frame clones and omits some. The sample contains about 500,000 clones, around 78% of which appear only once. Another study also made use of these data, one on human thymus T cells.

Material: thymocytes. All receptors come from a boy under two years old with a congenital heart defect.

The gene calls are TRBV5-4 and TRBJ1-4, with D perhaps matching TRBD1 (6 bases). Trimming shortened V by 4 bases and J by 4 bases, and 11 bases separated the two germline ends. CDR1 is SGHNT, CDR2 YYREEE, per germline (reference sequence). This CDR3 comprises 14 residues. The DNA of the CDR3 is TGTGCCAGCAGCCCAGGACAGTTTAATGAAAAACTGTTTTTT. Translating gives CASSPGQFNEKLFF.

The chain recombines TRBV19 with TRBJ2-2; 9 bases are shared with TRBD2. Trimming cost V 4 bases and J 5 bases; bases outside gene matches: 8. The germline gives CDR1 LNHDA, CDR2 SQIVND (reference sequence). This CDR3 has 16 residues. The CDR3 DNA reads TGTGCCAGTAGTAAAAAGGGACTAGCCGGGACCGGGGAGCTGTTTTTT. Encoded protein: CASSKKGLAGTGELFF.

The chain is built from TRBV28 and TRBJ2-2; D is perhaps TRBD1 (6 bases). The V and J ends lost 3 bases and 0 bases respectively, with 17 bases between them. This CDR3 has 18 residues. Per the germline V gene, CDR1 is MDHEN and CDR2 is SYDVKM. CDR3 residues: CASSFHPRGLPNTGELFF. Here the CDR3 DNA reads TGTGCCAGCAGTTTCCATCCCAGGGGCCTCCCGAACACCGGGGAGCTGTTTTTT. Together with reference TRBV28 and TRBJ2-2, the CDR3 gives the full variable domain: DVKVTQSSRYLVKRTGEKVFLECVQDMDHENMFWYRQDPGLGLRLIYFSYDVKMKEKGDIPEGYSVSREKKERFSLILESASTNQTSMYLCASSFHPRGLPNTGELFFGEGSRLTVL.

V gene TRBV11-3 combines with J gene TRBJ1-1; tentative D call: TRBD1 (5 bases). The CDR3 length is 15 residues. Trimming pared 0 bases from V and 4 bases from J, leaving 12 bases between. The germline gives CDR1 SGHNT, CDR2 YENEEA. CDR3 residues: CASSLDGAIRTEAFF. CDR3 sequence (DNA): TGTGCCAGCAGCTTAGATGGGGCGATTCGCACTGAAGCTTTCTTT.

This chain links TRBV30 with TRBJ2-5; 10 bases line up with TRBD2. The CDR3 is made up of 12 amino acids. Per the germline V gene, CDR1 is GTSNPN and CDR2 is SVGIG (reference sequence). J was trimmed by 5 bases and V by 4 bases; bases with no gene match: 1. The CDR3 DNA follows: TGTGCCTGGACTAGCGGGAGTGAGACCCAGTACTTC. The encoded protein is CAWTSGSETQYF.

This rearrangement joins TRBV27 to TRBJ2-7; 8 bases line up with TRBD1. The CDR3 runs 16 residues. CDR1 is MNHEY, CDR2 SMNVEV, per germline (reference sequence). The trim removed 8 bases at V and 0 bases at J, leaving 12 bases unmatched. In DNA form, the CDR3 reads TGTGCCAGCCGGTCAAAGGACAGGGCAGACTCCTACGAGCAGTACTTC. It encodes CASRSKDRADSYEQYF.

This clone was counted once. J is TRBJ2-7 and V is TRBV25-1; a weak D match, TRBD2 (5 bases). V was trimmed by 4 bases and J by 1 base, leaving 11 bases between them. CDR1 and CDR2 (germline): MGHDK, SYGVNS. The CDR3 is 14 amino acids. CDR3 nucleotide sequence: TGTGCCAGCAGTGCTCCGGGATTATCCTACGAGCAGTACTTC. It yields the protein CASSAPGLSYEQYF.

The chain recombines TRBV5-1 with TRBJ1-4; no clear D. Trimming cost V 6 bases and J 5 bases, with 11 bases left between them. The CDR3 contains 13 residues. Germline assignment: CDR1 SGHRS and CDR2 YFSETQ. The CDR3 is CASTAGCNEKLFF. CDR3 in DNA: TGCGCCAGCACGGCAGGCTGCAATGAAAAACTGTTTTTT.

This chain connects TRBV2 to TRBJ1-4; TRBD1 matches 10 bases. V shed 5 bases and J 4 bases; nucleotides not matched to a gene: 10. Germline V gene data show CDR1 as SNHLY and CDR2 as FYNNEI. This CDR3 has 17 amino acids. CDR3 nucleotide sequence: TGTGCCAGCAGTCCAGGAGGACAGGGGGGAATTAATGAAAAACTGTTTTTT. Translation gives CASSPGGQGGINEKLFF.

The J gene is TRBJ1-1, the V gene TRBV6-5; 10 bases are a match to TRBD1. With V trimmed by 7 bases and J by 5 bases, 1 base remained unmatched. The CDR3 covers 12 residues. From germline, CDR1 is MNHEY and CDR2 SVGAGI. The CDR3 protein is CASKGQGTEAFF. CDR3 in DNA: TGTGCCAGCAAGGGACAGGGGACTGAAGCTTTCTTT.

This clone was seen only a few times. V usage is TRBV7-2 and J usage is TRBJ2-2; D is possibly TRBD2 (5 bases). This CDR3 region has 16 residues. The V end lost 4 bases, the J end lost 2 bases, and 14 bases lay between the germline ends. Germline CDR1 SGHTA, CDR2 FQGNSA. The CDR3 region is CASSYHAEVNTGELFF. In DNA, the CDR3 is TGTGCCAGCAGCTACCATGCGGAGGTTAACACCGGGGAGCTGTTTTTT.

J is TRBJ2-3 and V is TRBV15, with TRBD1 identical over 9 bases. Unmatched junction bases numbered 6, after V lost 5 bases and J lost 3 bases. This CDR3 has 15 residues. Germline V lookup: CDR1 LNHNV, CDR2 YYDKDF (reference sequence). CDR3 sequence: CATSGTGGETDTQYF. In DNA form, the CDR3 reads TGTGCCACCAGCGGTACAGGGGGCGAAACAGATACGCAGTATTTT.

This clone occurred a few times. The chain combines TRBV11-2 with TRBJ2-7; 8 nucleotides match TRBD2. Germline CDR1 is SGHAT and CDR2 is FQNNGV. The CDR3 has 17 residues. The V segment lost 2 bases and the J segment 5 bases; nucleotides outside the gene matches: 14. CDR3 protein: CASSLSGVGTRKHEQYF. The CDR3 DNA follows: TGTGCCAGCAGCTTATCGGGTGTAGGGACTAGGAAGCACGAGCAGTACTTC.